This is a list of T cell receptor beta chains from one sample in a study of siplizumab effects on memory and regulatory T cells. Sequenced by immunoSEQ multiplex PCR; TCRdb stores in-frame clones only, minus some. The table has fewer than 65,000 clones, about 94% seen once. The sample taken for sequencing was CD8+ T cells sorted from blood. The receptors here all came from a human donor in good health. Both conserved end residues are part of each CDR3. Each record gives: V gene, J gene, D gene, clone size, CDR3 DNA, CDR3 protein. D genes are given only for firm matches. Rows give clone size only sometimes, using once, few, many, or a class for an expanded clone.

TRBV4-1	TRBJ2-7	TRBD2	few	TGCGCCAGCAGCCTGTGGCGGCTAGCGGGCTACGAGCAGTACTTC	CASSLWRLAGYEQYF
TRBV27	TRBJ1-5	.	.	TGTGCCAGCAGTCCTAAGGGTGGAGGTTATAGCAATCAGCCCCAGCATTTT	CASSPKGGGYSNQPQHF
TRBV7-9	TRBJ1-2	.	.	TGTGCCAGCAGCTTAGGGGACGGGTTTAAGGGTGGCTACACCTTC	CASSLGDGFKGGYTF
TRBV9	TRBJ2-3	.	.	TGTGCCAGCAGCGTATACCCCGGGGGCAGGACAATAGATACGCAGTATTTT	CASSVYPGGRTIDTQYF
TRBV1	TRBJ2-7	.	.	TGCACCAGCAGCCCCCGGGAAAGGTACGAGCAGTACTTC	CTSSPRERYEQYF
TRBV5-4	TRBJ2-7	TRBD1	.	TGTGCCAGCATAAACCGGGACAGGGGTTACGAGCAGTACTTC	CASINRDRGYEQYF
TRBV2	TRBJ2-5	.	.	TGTGCCAGCAGTGAAGGGAAGGTCCTCGAGACCCAGTACTTC	CASSEGKVLETQYF
TRBV27	TRBJ2-7	TRBD2	few	TGTGCCAGCAGAGAGACTAGCGCGGCGAACTACGAGCAGTACTTC	CASRETSAANYEQYF
TRBV28	TRBJ2-1	.	once	TGTGCCAGCAGCCAAAGTCTCTCCTACAATGAGCAGTTCTTC	CASSQSLSYNEQFF
TRBV9	TRBJ1-2	.	.	TGTGCCAGCAGCGTTGGGTATGGCTACACCTTC	CASSVGYGYTF
TRBV7-3	TRBJ2-7	.	.	TGTGCCAGCAGCTTATTTGGGGGGACCGAGCAGTACTTC	CASSLFGGTEQYF
TRBV7-9	TRBJ1-5	.	.	TGTGCCAGCAGCCACGAAGGATGGCAGCCCCAGCATTTT	CASSHEGWQPQHF
TRBV28	TRBJ1-1	TRBD1	.	TGTGCCAGCAGTTTCTTGGCGGTAGGGACAGATTTTTACACTGAAGCTTTCTTT	CASSFLAVGTDFYTEAFF
TRBV6-5	TRBJ2-2	.	.	TGTGCCAGCAGTTACTCAAGTCCCGGGGAGCTGTTTTTT	CASSYSSPGELFF
TRBV19	TRBJ2-2	TRBD2	.	TGTGCCAGTAGTGAGGGGACTAGCGGGAGGGCCGGGGAGCTGTTTTTT	CASSEGTSGRAGELFF
TRBV7-9	TRBJ1-1	.	few	TGTGCCAGCAGCTTCGAGAACACTGAAGCTTTCTTT	CASSFENTEAFF
TRBV6-5	TRBJ2-1	.	.	TGTGCCAGCAGTTTCATCAACTCGAATGAGCAGTTCTTC	CASSFINSNEQFF
TRBV6-1	TRBJ2-1	.	.	TGTGCCAGCAGTGAATTCTTCCGGGCCGGCCAGTTCTTC	CASSEFFRAGQFF
TRBV6-5	TRBJ2-3	.	.	TGTGCCAGCAGCCCCCGAGTAGACACAGATACGCAGTATTTT	CASSPRVDTDTQYF
TRBV5-1	TRBJ2-1	TRBD2	.	TGCGCCAGCAAGGCGGGGGAAAGCTACAATGAGCAGTTCTTC	CASKAGESYNEQFF
TRBV5-1	TRBJ2-5	.	.	TGCGCCAGCAGCTTTTTCGAACAGGGAGGAGAGACCCAGTACTTC	CASSFFEQGGETQYF
TRBV11-1	TRBJ2-7	TRBD2	.	TGTGCCAGCAGCTTACCCGGGACTAGCGGGAGGGACTACGAGCAGTACTTC	CASSLPGTSGRDYEQYF
TRBV11-2	TRBJ1-1	TRBD1	.	TGTGCCAGCAGCTTGGGACAGAGGATCGAAGCTTTCTTT	CASSLGQRIEAFF
TRBV4-1	TRBJ2-7	TRBD2	.	TGCGCCAGCAGCCAAGAGGCTAGCGGGAGAGGCGAGCAGTACTTC	CASSQEASGRGEQYF
TRBV19	TRBJ1-1	.	few	TGTGCCAGCCACAACTACGCCGAAAACATGAACACTGAAGCTTTCTTT	CASHNYAENMNTEAFF
TRBV7-9	TRBJ2-7	TRBD2	.	TGTGCCAGCAGCTTACCAACTAGCGGGATATCCCGCTACGAGCAGTACTTC	CASSLPTSGISRYEQYF
TRBV11-2	TRBJ1-1	.	.	TGTGCCAGCAGCCCTTCAACCCGTCGGGCTGAAGCTTTCTTT	CASSPSTRRAEAFF
TRBV14	TRBJ2-7	TRBD2	.	TGTGCCAGCAGCCCATGGACTAGCGGGAGGGCCTACGAGCAGTACTTC	CASSPWTSGRAYEQYF
TRBV18	TRBJ2-2	.	.	TGTGCCAGCTCCCACACGGGGTACGCCGGGGAGCTGTTTTTT	CASSHTGYAGELFF
TRBV5-5	TRBJ2-7	TRBD1	.	TGTGCCAGCAGCTCCCGGGACAGCTACGAGCAGTACTTC	CASSSRDSYEQYF
TRBV10-3	TRBJ2-1	.	.	TGTGCCCCTAGTAAGGTGATATTAGCTGTGCAGTTCTTC	CAPSKVILAVQFF
TRBV4-1	TRBJ1-2	.	.	TGCGCCAGCAGCCCATTTTCGCAGTATACCGGGACTGCCTATGGCTACACCTTC	CASSPFSQYTGTAYGYTF
TRBV6-1	TRBJ2-1	.	.	TGTGCCAGCAGTGTGTTTTTTCTAGATGAGCAGTTCTTC	CASSVFFLDEQFF
TRBV27	TRBJ2-3	.	.	TGTGCCAGCAGTCCCATGGGGGGAGACGCGACAGATACGCAGTATTTT	CASSPMGGDATDTQYF
TRBV14	TRBJ1-4	TRBD1	.	TGTGCCAGCAGCCAGAACCACAGGGGAGATGAAAAACTGTTTTTT	CASSQNHRGDEKLFF
TRBV27	TRBJ1-2	.	few	TGTGCCAGCGGCCAGGGGACTGTCTATGGCTACACCTTC	CASGQGTVYGYTF
TRBV7-3	TRBJ2-1	.	.	TGTGCCAGCAGCTTCGGACCCTCACCTTACAATGAGCAGTTCTTC	CASSFGPSPYNEQFF
TRBV6-5	TRBJ2-7	TRBD2	once	TGTGCCAGCAGTTTTGACCAGACTAGCGGGATGGACGAGCAGTACTTC	CASSFDQTSGMDEQYF
TRBV6-5	TRBJ2-1	.	.	TGTGCCAGCAGTAACGGGTCTCCTGAGCAGTTCTTC	CASSNGSPEQFF
TRBV28	TRBJ2-7	.	.	TGTGCCAGCAGTCAATCATCACGGACCCTAGCTGTCTACGAGCAGTACTTC	CASSQSSRTLAVYEQYF
TRBV11-2	TRBJ2-7	.	.	TGTGCCAGCAGCTTAGGCGGAAACGAGCAGTACTTC	CASSLGGNEQYF
TRBV25-1	TRBJ1-2	TRBD1	.	TGTGCCAGCAGTGGGGGACAGGGGGCGCGTGGCTACACCTTC	CASSGGQGARGYTF
TRBV25-1	TRBJ1-2	TRBD1	.	TGTGCCAGCAGTGATCGATTGCAGGGGGGGGCCAGTACCTATGGCTACACCTTC	CASSDRLQGGASTYGYTF
TRBV27	TRBJ2-7	.	.	TGTGCCAGCAGTTTAGGGACACCCTTCGAGCAGTACTTC	CASSLGTPFEQYF
TRBV7-9	TRBJ2-7	.	.	TGTGCCAGCAGCTTAGAGGGCCCAGGGGAAGAGTACTTC	CASSLEGPGEEYF
TRBV9	TRBJ2-7	TRBD1	.	TGTGCCAGCAGCTCGAACAGGGGAACTGGGGCCCACGAGCAGTACTTC	CASSSNRGTGAHEQYF
TRBV11-1	TRBJ1-2	TRBD1	.	TGTGCCAGCAGCTTAAGTGGACAGGGGCACGGTGGCTACACCTTC	CASSLSGQGHGGYTF
TRBV28	TRBJ1-4	.	.	TGTGCCAGCAATACACCGGGACACCGTAATGAAAAACTGTTTTTT	CASNTPGHRNEKLFF
TRBV27	TRBJ2-7	.	.	TGTGCCAGCAGTTTAAGGGTAAGCTACGAGCAGTACTTC	CASSLRVSYEQYF
TRBV7-9	TRBJ2-1	.	.	TGTGCCAGCAGCGGAGGGGTTTACGGCAATGAGCAGTTCTTC	CASSGGVYGNEQFF
TRBV27	TRBJ2-1	.	.	TGTGCCAGCAGTTTATCGACGGGTCCTATCAGTGAGCAGTTCTTC	CASSLSTGPISEQFF
TRBV30	TRBJ2-2	.	.	TGTGCAACGCCCGCCGGGCAGGGAAACACCGGGGAGCTGTTTTTT	CATPAGQGNTGELFF
TRBV28	TRBJ1-6	TRBD1	.	TGTGCCAGCAGTCCCCAGGGACAGGAAGTAGGTTCCTATAATTCACCCCTCCACTTT	CASSPQGQEVGSYNSPLHF
TRBV7-9	TRBJ2-3	TRBD1	.	TGTGCCAGCAGCCGTCAGGACAGGGACACAGATACGCAGTATTTT	CASSRQDRDTDTQYF
TRBV5-8	TRBJ2-7	.	once	TGTGCCAGCAGCTTAAGTTTGGCAGGGGCAACCTCCTACGAGCAGTACTTC	CASSLSLAGATSYEQYF
TRBV27	TRBJ2-1	.	.	TGTGCCAGCAGTTTCCTCGGCGGGGGCGCAGAGAATGAGCAGTTCTTC	CASSFLGGGAENEQFF
TRBV27	TRBJ2-3	.	once	TGTGCCAGCAGTTGGACAGTGAGTCTTGATGGTTCGGATACGCAGTATTTT	CASSWTVSLDGSDTQYF
TRBV18	TRBJ2-7	.	.	TGTGCCAGCTCACCACGTCGTGGTAATAGCGGTTACGAGCAGTACTTC	CASSPRRGNSGYEQYF
TRBV15	TRBJ2-7	TRBD2	.	TGTGCCACCAGCGGGGGGATCGGGAGGGCCTCCTACGAGCAGTACTTC	CATSGGIGRASYEQYF